The rows below give T cell receptor beta chains drawn from one sample of a study of cytomegalovirus exposure and HLA in healthy donors. Produced via immunoSEQ multiplex PCR; TCRdb's table is partial and in-frame only. The table lists around 190,000 clones, around 80% of them singletons, with 5% to 7% in the top ten. Sequences were obtained from PBMCs. The receptors here all came from a man between 35 and 55 years old in good health and CMV-seronegative. The CDR3 runs from the conserved cysteine through the conserved F or W. D genes are given only for firm matches. Not every row has a clone size; where given, it reads once, few, many or a size class.

NA	TRBJ1-1	NA	TRBV6-5	TGTGCCAGCAAGAGCCCCGGGAGTAACACTGAAGCTTTCTTT	CASKSPGSNTEAFF
TRBD1	TRBJ2-5	NA	TRBV27	TGTGCCAGCAGTTCCTGGACAGGGGAGTACCAAGAGACCCAGTACTTC	CASSSWTGEYQETQYF
NA	TRBJ1-6	NA	TRBV6-5	TGTGCCAGCAGTTACAATTACCGGGACATCCTCCTCCACTTT	CASSYNYRDILLHF
TRBD2	TRBJ2-3	NA	TRBV4-3	TGCGCCAGCAGCCTAAGTGGACTAGCGGGGGGACCGGGGGGGGAGCAGTATTTT	CASSLSGLAGGPGGEQYF
NA	TRBJ2-7	NA	TRBV27	TGTGCCAGCAGTTATGGACAGAGATACGAGCAGTACTTC	CASSYGQRYEQYF
TRBD1	TRBJ2-1	few	TRBV7-2	TGTGCCAGCAGCCACCGGGACAGGAGATACAATGAGCAGTTCTTC	CASSHRDRRYNEQFF
NA	TRBJ2-2	few	TRBV5-1	TGCGCCAGCAGCTTGGAAGCACCTAACACCGGGGAGCTGTTTTTT	CASSLEAPNTGELFF
TRBD1	TRBJ1-2	NA	TRBV19	TGTGCCAGTAGTATTGGACAGGGGAACTATGGCTACACCTTC	CASSIGQGNYGYTF
TRBD2	TRBJ2-3	NA	TRBV29-1	TGCAGCGTCGAGACTAGCGGGGGGGTTTCAGATACGCAGTATTTT	CSVETSGGVSDTQYF
NA	TRBJ2-5	NA	TRBV20-1	TGCAGTGCTACGGGGGAAGAGACCCAGTACTTC	CSATGEETQYF
NA	TRBJ2-1	NA	TRBV5-1	TGCGCCAGCAGCCCCACTTCAACTGGGGCTAGTGAGCAGTTCTTC	CASSPTSTGASEQFF
NA	TRBJ2-3	NA	TRBV5-1	TGCGCCAGCAGCTTGATGGGGGGAAGTTCGAATACGCAGTATTTT	CASSLMGGSSNTQYF
TRBD1	TRBJ1-2	NA	TRBV9	TGTGCCAGCAGCTTGACGGACAGGGCCAGCTATGGCTACACCTTC	CASSLTDRASYGYTF
NA	TRBJ2-5	NA	TRBV2	TGTGCCAGCAGTGGGGCGCAAGAGACCCAGTACTTC	CASSGAQETQYF
NA	TRBJ1-6	once	TRBV30	TGTGCTCGGAAGACAGGTTGGAATTCACCCCTCCACTTT	CARKTGWNSPLHF
NA	TRBJ2-7	NA	TRBV15	TGTGCCACCAGCAGAGATCTCTCGGGGTACCACGAGCAGTACTTC	CATSRDLSGYHEQYF
NA	TRBJ1-5	NA	TRBV7-9	TGTGCCAGCAGCAGAGATTTCAATCAGCCCCAGCATTTT	CASSRDFNQPQHF
TRBD1	TRBJ2-2	few	TRBV11-2	TGTGCCAGCAGCTTAGGCTTTGTTGGACAGGGGTCCGGGGAGCTGTTTTTT	CASSLGFVGQGSGELFF
TRBD2	TRBJ2-1	once	TRBV4-3	TGCGCCAGCAGCCAAGTCCCGCTAGCGGACAATGAGCAGTTCTTC	CASSQVPLADNEQFF
NA	TRBJ2-7	NA	TRBV4-3	TGCGCCAGCAGCCAAGATTGGCAGGGCGGTCGCGAGCAGTACTTC	CASSQDWQGGREQYF
NA	TRBJ1-4	NA	TRBV4-3	TGCGCCAGCAGCCAAGGAACGGGGGAAAGTGAAAAACTGTTTTTT	CASSQGTGESEKLFF
TRBD1	TRBJ2-7	NA	TRBV5-1	TGCGCCAGCAGCTTGGCCGGGGGACAGGGGGCGAACTACGAGCAGTACTTC	CASSLAGGQGANYEQYF
TRBD1	TRBJ1-2	NA	TRBV18	TGTGCCAGCTTACCGGACAGGGAGGGTTCTGGCTACACCTTC	CASLPDREGSGYTF
TRBD2	TRBJ2-3	NA	TRBV11-3	TGTGCCAGCAGCTCACCGAAGACTAGCCGGAGAGATACGCAGTATTTT	CASSSPKTSRRDTQYF
NA	TRBJ2-7	few	TRBV6-5	TGTGCCAGCAGTTACTCGAGCAGGGGTCCCTACGAGCAGTACTTC	CASSYSSRGPYEQYF
NA	TRBJ1-3	NA	TRBV11-3	TGTGCCAGCAGGCGGGACTCTGGAAACACCATATATTTT	CASRRDSGNTIYF
TRBD1	TRBJ2-7	NA	TRBV27	TGTGCCAGCAGCTGGGACAGGGGGCCATACGAGCAGTACTTC	CASSWDRGPYEQYF
NA	TRBJ2-5	NA	TRBV27	TGTGCCAGCAGTTTAATATCCGGGAGAAGCCCGAGGAGGGCGTGGGAGACCCAGTACTTC	CASSLISGRSPRRAWETQYF
NA	TRBJ2-7	NA	TRBV5-4	TGTGCCAGCAGCTTTCTCCGGGGGAGTTCGGTAGACGAGCAGTACTTC	CASSFLRGSSVDEQYF
NA	TRBJ2-3	NA	TRBV4-3	TGCGCCAGCAGCCAAGATCGTCACTACCTGGTGGGAGATACGCAGTATTTT	CASSQDRHYLVGDTQYF
NA	TRBJ2-1	NA	TRBV5-1	TGCGCCAGCAGCTTGGACAGGGCAAACAATGAGCAGTTCTTC	CASSLDRANNEQFF
TRBD1	TRBJ1-3	few	TRBV10-2	TGCGCCAGCAGTGAGTTCCTCCGGGACAGCATATATTTT	CASSEFLRDSIYF
NA	TRBJ1-1	NA	TRBV9	TGTGCCAGCAGCGTAGCTCCGAACACTGAAGCTTTCTTT	CASSVAPNTEAFF
TRBD1	TRBJ2-2	NA	TRBV29-1	TGCAGCGTTGTGACAGGACAGGGATCCGGGGAGCTGTTTTTT	CSVVTGQGSGELFF
NA	TRBJ1-5	NA	TRBV5-6	TGTGCCAGCAGCCTATTTTCGGGGGGCGTTAAGCCCCAGCATTTT	CASSLFSGGVKPQHF
NA	TRBJ1-2	few	TRBV5-1	TGCGCCAGCAGCTTGGACCTGGGGGACTACTATGGCTACACCTTC	CASSLDLGDYYGYTF
TRBD2	TRBJ2-3	NA	TRBV7-9	TGTGCCAGCAGCCTCCGACCTTGGGGGCGGGAGGGCGCAGATACGCAGTATTTT	CASSLRPWGREGADTQYF
NA	TRBJ1-2	few	TRBV7-9	TGTGCCAGCAGCCCCCTGAGTGGTGGCTACACCTTC	CASSPLSGGYTF
TRBD2	TRBJ2-1	NA	TRBV30	TGTGCCTGGGGCCGGACTAGCGGGCGAGGACTCTTC	CAWGRTSGRGLF
TRBD2	TRBJ2-7	NA	TRBV19	TGTGCCAGTAGTAAAACGTCGGGCGGGAGGGCCTCCTACGAGCAGTACTTC	CASSKTSGGRASYEQYF
TRBD1	TRBJ2-7	NA	TRBV27	TGTGCCAGCAGTCAACCGGGGACAGGGGTCCACGAACAGTACTTC	CASSQPGTGVHEQYF